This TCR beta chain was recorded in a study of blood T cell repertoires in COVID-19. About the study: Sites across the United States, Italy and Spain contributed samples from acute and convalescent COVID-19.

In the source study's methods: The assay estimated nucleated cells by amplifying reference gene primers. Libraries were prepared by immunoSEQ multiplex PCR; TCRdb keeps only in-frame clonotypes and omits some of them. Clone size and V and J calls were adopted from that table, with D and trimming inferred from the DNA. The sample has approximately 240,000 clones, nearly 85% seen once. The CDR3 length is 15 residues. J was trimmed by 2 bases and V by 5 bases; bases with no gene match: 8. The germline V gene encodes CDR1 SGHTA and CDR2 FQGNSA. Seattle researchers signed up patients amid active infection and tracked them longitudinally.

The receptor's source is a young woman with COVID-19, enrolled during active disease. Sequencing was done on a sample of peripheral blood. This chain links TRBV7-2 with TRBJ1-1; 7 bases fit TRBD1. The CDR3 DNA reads TGTGCCAGCAGCCTCCCGACAGGGATAAACACTGAAGCTTTCTTT. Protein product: CASSLPTGINTEAFF. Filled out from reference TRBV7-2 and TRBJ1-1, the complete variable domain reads GAGVSQSPSNKVTEKGKDVELRCDPISGHTALYWYRQSLGQGLEFLIYFQGNSAPDKSGLPSDRFSAERTGGSVSTLTIQRTQQEDSAVYLCASSLPTGINTEAFFGQGTRLTVV.